The 9 T cell receptor beta chains below all came from one sample that was sequenced in a study of graft-versus-host responses after intestinal transplantation. Their cognate antigens are unknown. The repertoire was sequenced with immunoSEQ multiplex PCR; TCRdb's copy has only in-frame clones and lacks some. Of 65,000 to 90,000 clones in the sample, approximately 89% were seen once. This specimen consisted of unstimulated CD8+ T cells sorted from spleen or lymph node cells, obtained before transplant. Receptors were obtained from a human donor who was the organ donor for an intestinal transplant.

The chain carries TRBV19 and TRBJ2-5; 7 bases agree with TRBD1. The last part of the DNA fits TRBJ2-7 better; the J call may be wrong. The CDR3 is 14 residues long. CDR1 and CDR2 (germline): LNHDA, SQIVND (reference sequence). The CDR3 DNA reads as TGTGCCAGTAGTTACGGGACAGCGTCCTACGAGCAGTACTTC. This sequence encodes CASSYGTASYEQYF.

The chain is built from TRBV28 and TRBJ1-2, with no clear D. CDR3 length: 14 amino acids. Germline V gene data show CDR1 as MDHEN and CDR2 as SYDVKM. V was trimmed by 3 bases and J by 6 bases, leaving 14 bases between them. The DNA of the CDR3 is TGTGCCAGCAGTTTTGCTCTAGACCCGGATGGCTACACCTTC. Its protein product is CASSFALDPDGYTF.

CDR3 sequence: CASRTGGEGYTF. The CDR3 region has the DNA TGTGCCAGCAGGACGGGCGGGGAGGGCTACACCTTC. The rearrangement joins TRBV6-5 to TRBJ1-2; no clear D. The length of the CDR3 is 12 residues. Trimming cost V 6 bases and J 8 bases, with 13 bases left between them. Looked up from germline, CDR1 is MNHEY and CDR2 is SVGAGI.

On this clone: The same CDR3 arises from other DNA sequences in this sample as well. V gene TRBV25-1 combines with J gene TRBJ1-5; a weak D match, TRBD1 (6 bases). Between the trimmed V and J ends, which lost 2 bases and 2 bases, there was a span of 10 bases. CDR3 size: 15 residues. Germline CDR1 MGHDK, CDR2 SYGVNS. CDR3 bases: TGTGCCAGCAGTGAAGGGGGGCTTGGCAATCAGCCCCAGCATTTT. Translating gives CASSEGGLGNQPQHF.

This rearrangement joins TRBV18 to TRBJ1-1, with 8 bases fitting TRBD1. The CDR3 contains 15 residues. J gave up 0 bases and V 3 bases, and 3 bases lay outside the gene matches. Germline CDR1 is KGHSH and CDR2 is LQKENI. DNA of the CDR3: TGTGCCAGCTCACCTCAGGGGGCGGTGAACACTGAAGCTTTCTTT. It specifies CASSPQGAVNTEAFF.

A single count supports this clone. The rearrangement uses TRBV19 and TRBJ1-1; D call uncertain. The V and J ends lost 5 bases and 1 base respectively, with 11 bases between them. Germline CDR1 and CDR2: LNHDA and SQIVND (reference sequence). The CDR3 sequence is 14 residues long. CDR3 loop: CASSSGRSNTEAFF. The CDR3, as DNA: TGTGCCAGTAGTTCGGGCAGGTCGAACACTGAAGCTTTCTTT.

The chain uses TRBV6-1 and TRBJ1-5, with 8 bases matching TRBD1. Losses at the gene ends were 4 bases for V and 0 bases for J; bases not matched to a gene: 8. Per the germline V gene, CDR1 is MNHNS and CDR2 is SASEGT. The CDR3 has 17 residues. The CDR3 coding sequence is TGTGCCAGCAGTGGAAAGACAGGGGACTTTAGCAATCAGCCCCAGCATTTT. Translation: CASSGKTGDFSNQPQHF.

This chain connects TRBV7-8 to TRBJ2-7, with D tentatively TRBD2 (6 bases). Germline CDR1 SGHVS, CDR2 FQNEAQ. This CDR3 contains 15 residues. Trimming removed 5 bases at V and 0 bases at J, with 14 bases between. The chain's CDR3 is CASSPLADSSYEQYF. CDR3 in DNA: TGTGCCAGCAGCCCGTTAGCGGATAGCTCCTACGAGCAGTACTTC.

This chain joins TRBV19 and TRBJ2-7; possibly TRBD1 or TRBD2 for D (5 bases each). CDR3 length: 12 residues. V lost 9 bases to trimming and J lost 2 bases, with 11 bases between them. The germline V gene has CDR1 LNHDA and CDR2 SQIVND (reference sequence). In DNA form, the CDR3 reads TGTGCCAGCTCGGGACCGACCTACGAGCAGTACTTC. It specifies CASSGPTYEQYF.